This is a list of T cell receptor beta chains from one sample in a study of blood T cell repertoires in COVID-19. Sequencing was performed with immunoSEQ multiplex PCR; in TCRdb, only in-frame clones are kept and a portion is missing. The data contain approximately 170,000 clones, around 90% of them seen just once; the ten biggest clones take up roughly 8.9%. Sequenced input: PBMCs or T cells enriched from blood (not recorded which). Receptors originate from a woman aged 18-29 years who had recovered from COVID-19. Each CDR3 is given with its conserved first and last residue. D genes are given only for firm matches. Clone size is shown for a subset of rows, as once, few, many or a class of expanded clone.

D gene	V gene	clone size	J gene	CDR3 DNA	CDR3 protein
.	TRBV18	.	TRBJ1-1	TGTGCCAGCTCACCGAGGGGAGGGGAGAACACTGAAGCTTTCTTT	CASSPRGGENTEAFF
TRBD1	TRBV2	.	TRBJ1-2	TGTGCCAGCAGTGCGTACAGGGGAGATAACTATGGCTACACCTTC	CASSAYRGDNYGYTF
TRBD1	TRBV7-2	few	TRBJ2-3	TGTGCCAGCAGCCCGGACAGGGCGGGTGGGGATACGCAGTATTTT	CASSPDRAGGDTQYF
.	TRBV5-4	.	TRBJ2-7	TGTGCCAGCAGCTTGGCCCGGGGAGTAACCTACGAGCAGTACTTC	CASSLARGVTYEQYF
TRBD1	TRBV5-1	.	TRBJ2-7	TGCGCCAGCAGCTTGTGGACAGGGTCCTCCTACGAGCAGTACTTC	CASSLWTGSSYEQYF
.	TRBV2	.	TRBJ2-1	TGTGCCAGCAGTCCGTTGGGGGCGGCCCGGGAGTTCTTC	CASSPLGAAREFF
TRBD2	TRBV7-2	.	TRBJ2-1	TGTGCCAGCAGCCCGTATCCGACCTCTAGCGGGGGGGGGAATGAGCAGTTCTTC	CASSPYPTSSGGGNEQFF
.	TRBV28	.	TRBJ1-3	TGTGCCAGCAACAGTTTGAGAAACACCATATATTTT	CASNSLRNTIYF
TRBD1	TRBV6-5	few	TRBJ2-5	TGTGCCAGCAGTCCCGGGACAGGGGTGGCCCAGTACTTC	CASSPGTGVAQYF
TRBD2	TRBV5-1	.	TRBJ2-1	TGCGCCAGCAGCTTGGTGGGACTAGCGGGAGGCGGGAGTGAGCAGTTCTTC	CASSLVGLAGGGSEQFF
.	TRBV18	.	TRBJ1-1	TGTGCCAGCTCACCACCGGTGGGAACAGGGAAGAACACTGAAGCTTTCTTT	CASSPPVGTGKNTEAFF